A selection of T cell receptor beta chains follows, all from one sample in a study of beta chain features in type 1 diabetes. Data came from immunoSEQ multiplex PCR; TCRdb stores just in-frame clones and leaves some out. This table has 250,000 or so clones, around 21% appearing once. The sequencing input was naive CD4+ T cells from blood. The receptors derive from a woman aged 40 to 50 with type 1 diabetes. Both conserved end residues are part of each CDR3. The order of the fields is clone size, J gene, V gene, D gene, CDR3 DNA, CDR3 protein. The D gene is left open where the match is weak. Size tells how often a clone was seen (once, few, many) or the class of an expanded clone, and some rows leave it out.

clone_size: once
j_call: TRBJ2-2
v_call: TRBV9
d_call: -
cdr3_nt: TGTGCCAGCAGCGTTGGGGCCGATATAGTGGGGAACACCGGGGAGCTGTTTTTT
cdr3_aa: CASSVGADIVGNTGELFF

clone_size: -
j_call: TRBJ1-6
v_call: TRBV4-1
d_call: TRBD1
cdr3_nt: TGCGCCAGCAGCCAAGCCGGGACAGGAGAAGGGGCCCTCCACTTT
cdr3_aa: CASSQAGTGEGALHF

clone_size: once
j_call: TRBJ2-7
v_call: TRBV19
d_call: TRBD1
cdr3_nt: TGTGCCAGTAGTGAGGACAGGTTCTCCTACGAGCAGTACTTC
cdr3_aa: CASSEDRFSYEQYF

clone_size: few
j_call: TRBJ1-1
v_call: TRBV29-1
d_call: -
cdr3_nt: TGCAGCGTTTCCCCCATGAACACTGAAGCTTTCTTT
cdr3_aa: CSVSPMNTEAFF

clone_size: few
j_call: TRBJ2-2
v_call: TRBV11-1
d_call: -
cdr3_nt: TGTGCCAGCAGTTTGGAAGGTGCGGACACCGGGGAGCTGTTTTTT
cdr3_aa: CASSLEGADTGELFF

clone_size: -
j_call: TRBJ2-7
v_call: TRBV28
d_call: -
cdr3_nt: TGTGCCAGCAGTTTTACAGGTTACTACGAGCAGTACTTC
cdr3_aa: CASSFTGYYEQYF

clone_size: few
j_call: TRBJ2-1
v_call: TRBV25-1
d_call: -
cdr3_nt: TGTGCCAGCAGTACCAGGTACCATGAGCAGTTCTTC
cdr3_aa: CASSTRYHEQFF

clone_size: -
j_call: TRBJ1-6
v_call: TRBV7-9
d_call: -
cdr3_nt: TGTGCCAGCACCTCAACTGCGCTTCAGGCACCCCTCCACTTT
cdr3_aa: CASTSTALQAPLHF

clone_size: -
j_call: TRBJ2-5
v_call: TRBV9
d_call: -
cdr3_nt: TGTGCCAGCAGCGAAGGTAGCAGCCAAGAGACCCAGTACTTC
cdr3_aa: CASSEGSSQETQYF

clone_size: -
j_call: TRBJ1-4
v_call: TRBV6-5
d_call: -
cdr3_nt: TGTGCCAGCTATACGCTCAGTGGGGCGCGGGGAAAACTGTTTTTT
cdr3_aa: CASYTLSGARGKLFF